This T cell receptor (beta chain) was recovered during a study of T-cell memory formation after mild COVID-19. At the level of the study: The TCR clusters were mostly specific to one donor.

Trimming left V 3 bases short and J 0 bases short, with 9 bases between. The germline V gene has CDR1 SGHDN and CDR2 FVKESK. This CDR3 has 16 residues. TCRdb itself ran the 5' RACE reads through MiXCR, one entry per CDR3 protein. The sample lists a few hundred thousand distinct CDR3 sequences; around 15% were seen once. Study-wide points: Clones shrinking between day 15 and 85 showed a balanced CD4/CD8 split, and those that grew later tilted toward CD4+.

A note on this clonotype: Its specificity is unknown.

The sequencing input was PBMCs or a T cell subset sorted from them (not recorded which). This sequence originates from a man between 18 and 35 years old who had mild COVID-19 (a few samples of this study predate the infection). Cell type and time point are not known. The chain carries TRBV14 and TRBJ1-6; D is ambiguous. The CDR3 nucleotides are TGTGCCAGCAGCCAGCGCACGAGCTCCTATAATTCACCCCTCCACTTT. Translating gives CASSQRTSSYNSPLHF.